This T cell receptor beta chain was retrieved from a study of T cell responses to AZD1222 COVID-19 vaccine. About the research overall: Some second doses came at about 4 weeks and others at about 12 weeks; these were pooled.

About this clone: The antigen remains unidentified.

This CDR3 is built from 15 residues. In germline, CDR1 is KGHSH, CDR2 LQKENI. V shed 4 bases and J 3 bases; nucleotides not matched to a gene: 4. Study-wide findings and caveats: Donors were chiefly white British, with a greater number of females, and clonal diversity was perhaps underestimated. Spike was spanned by vaccine-associated CD4 TCRs, with dominance at 160-218 and 743-854.

Clones were read by immunoSEQ multiplex PCR, and TCRdb kept only the in-frame ones, dropping some. The sample holds 150,000 or so clones; roughly 85% are singletons and the top ten take 8%. J is TRBJ1-5 and V is TRBV18; 9 nucleotides agree with TRBD1. Here the sequenced sample was peripheral blood, taken on day 0 of AZD1222 vaccination. The origin of this receptor is an adult in good health. CDR3 in amino acids: CASSLGTGFNQPQHF. The CDR3, as DNA: TGTGCCAGCTCACTTGGGACAGGGTTCAATCAGCCCCAGCATTTT.